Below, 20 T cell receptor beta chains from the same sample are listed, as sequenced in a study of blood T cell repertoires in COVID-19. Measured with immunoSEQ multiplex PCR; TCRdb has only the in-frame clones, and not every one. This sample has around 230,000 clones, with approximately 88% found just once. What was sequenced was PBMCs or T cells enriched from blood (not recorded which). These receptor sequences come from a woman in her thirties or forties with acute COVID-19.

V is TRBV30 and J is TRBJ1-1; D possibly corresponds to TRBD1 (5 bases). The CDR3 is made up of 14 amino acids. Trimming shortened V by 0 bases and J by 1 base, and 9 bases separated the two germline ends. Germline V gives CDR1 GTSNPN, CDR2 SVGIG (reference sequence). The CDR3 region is CAWSVRRGNTEAFF. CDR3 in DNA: TGTGCCTGGAGTGTACGAAGGGGGAACACTGAAGCTTTCTTT. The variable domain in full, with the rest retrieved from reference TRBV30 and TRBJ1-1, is SQTIHQWPATLVQPVGSPLSLECTVEGTSNPNLYWYRQAAGRGLQLLFYSVGIGQISSEVPQNLSASRPQDRQFILSSKKLLLSDSGFYLCAWSVRRGNTEAFFGQGTRLTVV.

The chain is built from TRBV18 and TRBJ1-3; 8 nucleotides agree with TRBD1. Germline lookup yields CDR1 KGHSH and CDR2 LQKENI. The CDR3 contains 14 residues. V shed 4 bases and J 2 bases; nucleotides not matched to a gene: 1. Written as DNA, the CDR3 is TGTGCCAGCTCACGGGACAGGCCTGGAAACACCATATATTTT. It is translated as CASSRDRPGNTIYF.

The CDR3 region is CASILGEGGELFF. The CDR3 DNA sequence: TGTGCCAGCATTCTGGGGGAGGGCGGGGAGCTGTTTTTT. This chain connects TRBV11-3 to TRBJ2-2, with TRBD2 identical over 7 bases. The CDR3 extends over 13 amino acids. Germline loops: CDR1 SGHNT, CDR2 YENEEA. The V and J ends lost 7 bases and 7 bases, in that order; junction bases with no gene match: 6.

This chain's CDR3 is CASSLKTSGSLSNEQFF. In DNA, the CDR3 is TGTGCCAGCAGTCTGAAGACTAGCGGGAGTCTGTCGAATGAGCAGTTCTTC. The chain has TRBV27 and TRBJ2-1; 12 nucleotides align to TRBD2. The CDR3 covers 17 residues. V gave up 5 bases and J gave up 7 bases; unmatched junction bases: 12. Per the germline V gene, CDR1 is MNHEY and CDR2 is SMNVEV (reference sequence).

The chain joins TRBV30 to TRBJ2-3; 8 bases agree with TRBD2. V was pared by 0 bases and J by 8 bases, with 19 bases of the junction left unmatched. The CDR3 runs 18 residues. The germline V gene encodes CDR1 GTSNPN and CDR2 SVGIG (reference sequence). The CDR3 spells CAWSVGEFGGTRISTQYF. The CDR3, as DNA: TGTGCCTGGAGTGTAGGCGAGTTTGGCGGGACTAGAATAAGTACGCAGTATTTT.

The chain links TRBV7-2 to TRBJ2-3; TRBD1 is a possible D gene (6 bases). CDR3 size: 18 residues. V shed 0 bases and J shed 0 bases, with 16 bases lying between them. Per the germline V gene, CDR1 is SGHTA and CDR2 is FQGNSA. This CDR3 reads CASSLASWGRVSTDTQYF. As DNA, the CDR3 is TGTGCCAGCAGCTTAGCCTCGTGGGGGCGAGTGAGCACAGATACGCAGTATTTT.

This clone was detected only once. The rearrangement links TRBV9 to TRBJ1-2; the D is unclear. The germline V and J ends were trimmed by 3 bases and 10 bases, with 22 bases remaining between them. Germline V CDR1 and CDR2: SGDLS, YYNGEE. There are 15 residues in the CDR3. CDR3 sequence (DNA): TGTGCCAGCAGCGCGGAGCCGGGAACACGGCGGGCCTACACCTTC. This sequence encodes CASSAEPGTRRAYTF.

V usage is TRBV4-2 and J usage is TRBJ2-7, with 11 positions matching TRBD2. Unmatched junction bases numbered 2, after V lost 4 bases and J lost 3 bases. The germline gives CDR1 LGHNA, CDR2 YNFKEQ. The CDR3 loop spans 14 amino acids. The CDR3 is CASSPLAGGYEQYF. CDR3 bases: TGTGCCAGCAGCCCTCTAGCGGGGGGCTACGAGCAGTACTTC.

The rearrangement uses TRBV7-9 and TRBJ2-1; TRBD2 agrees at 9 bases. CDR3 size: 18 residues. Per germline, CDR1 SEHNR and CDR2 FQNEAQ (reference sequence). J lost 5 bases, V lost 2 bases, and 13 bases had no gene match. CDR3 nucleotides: TGTGCCAGCAGCTTAATTGGGTGGGCTAGCGGGGACCACAATGAGCAGTTCTTC. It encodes CASSLIGWASGDHNEQFF.

The CDR3 loop is CASRGDEQYV. The CDR3 coding sequence is TGCGCCAGCCGGGGGGACGAGCAGTACGTC. The rearrangement uses TRBV10-1 and TRBJ2-7; 7 positions match TRBD2. Unmatched junction bases numbered 0, after V lost 8 bases and J lost 5 bases. The CDR3 totals 10 residues. Germline V gene sequence: CDR1 WNHNN, CDR2 SYGVQD (reference sequence).

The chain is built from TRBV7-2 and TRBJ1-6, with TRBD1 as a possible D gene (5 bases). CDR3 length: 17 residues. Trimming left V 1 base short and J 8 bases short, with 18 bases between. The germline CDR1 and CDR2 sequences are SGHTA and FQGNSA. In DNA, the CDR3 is TGTGCCAGCAGCTTAGGCAGGAGAAGGTTGGGGCATTCACCCCTCCACTTT. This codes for CASSLGRRRLGHSPLHF.

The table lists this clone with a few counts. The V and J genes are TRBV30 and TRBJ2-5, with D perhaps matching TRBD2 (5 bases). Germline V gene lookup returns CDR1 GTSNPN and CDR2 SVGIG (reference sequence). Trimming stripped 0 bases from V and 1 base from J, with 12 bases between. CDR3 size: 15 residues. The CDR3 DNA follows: TGTGCCTGGAGTGTACCCAGTGGACTCCAAGAGACCCAGTACTTC. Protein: CAWSVPSGLQETQYF.

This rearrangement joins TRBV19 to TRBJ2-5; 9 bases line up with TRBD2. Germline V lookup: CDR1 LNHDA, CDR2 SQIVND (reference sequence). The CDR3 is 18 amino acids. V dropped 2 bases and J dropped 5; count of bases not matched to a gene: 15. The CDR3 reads CASSISLFSGGSRETQYF. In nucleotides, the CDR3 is TGTGCCAGTAGTATATCCCTATTTAGCGGGGGAAGCCGGGAGACCCAGTACTTC.

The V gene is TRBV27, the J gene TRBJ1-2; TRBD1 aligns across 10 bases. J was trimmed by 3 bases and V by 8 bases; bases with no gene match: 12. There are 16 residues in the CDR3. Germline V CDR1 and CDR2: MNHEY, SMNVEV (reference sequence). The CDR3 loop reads CASGIDRGRADYGYTF. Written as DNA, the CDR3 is TGTGCCAGCGGGATAGACAGGGGGCGGGCGGACTATGGCTACACCTTC.

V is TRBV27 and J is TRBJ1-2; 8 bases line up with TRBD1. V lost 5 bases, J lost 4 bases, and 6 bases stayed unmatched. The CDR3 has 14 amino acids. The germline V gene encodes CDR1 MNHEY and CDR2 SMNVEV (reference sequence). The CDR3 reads CASSKQGESYGYTF. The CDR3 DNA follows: TGTGCCAGCAGTAAACAGGGGGAGAGCTATGGCTACACCTTC.

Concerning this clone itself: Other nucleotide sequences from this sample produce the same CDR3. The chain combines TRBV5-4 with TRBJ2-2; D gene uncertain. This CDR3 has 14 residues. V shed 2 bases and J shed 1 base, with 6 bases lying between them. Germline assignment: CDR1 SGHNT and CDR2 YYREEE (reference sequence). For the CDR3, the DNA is TGTGCCAGCAGCTTCGGCGGGAACACCGGGGAGCTGTTTTTT. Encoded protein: CASSFGGNTGELFF. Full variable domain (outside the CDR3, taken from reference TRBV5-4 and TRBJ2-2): ETGVTQSPTHLIKTRGQQVTLRCSSQSGHNTVSWYQQALGQGPQFIFQYYREEENGRGNFPPRFSGLQFPNYSSELNVNALELDDSALYLCASSFGGNTGELFFGEGSRLTVL.

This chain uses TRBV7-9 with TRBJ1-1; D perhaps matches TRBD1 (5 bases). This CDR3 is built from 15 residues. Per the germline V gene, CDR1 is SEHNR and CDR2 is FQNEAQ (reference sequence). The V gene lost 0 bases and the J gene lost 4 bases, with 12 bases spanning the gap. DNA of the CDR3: TGTGCCAGCAGCTTAGCGGGAGGTGGGGGCACTGAAGCTTTCTTT. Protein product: CASSLAGGGGTEAFF.

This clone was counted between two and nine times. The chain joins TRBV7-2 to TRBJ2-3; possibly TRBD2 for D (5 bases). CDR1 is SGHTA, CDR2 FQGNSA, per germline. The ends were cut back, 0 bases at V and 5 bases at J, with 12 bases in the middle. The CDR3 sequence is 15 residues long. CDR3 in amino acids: CASSLAATEGDTQYF. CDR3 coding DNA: TGTGCCAGCAGCTTAGCGGCCACAGAGGGAGATACGCAGTATTTT.

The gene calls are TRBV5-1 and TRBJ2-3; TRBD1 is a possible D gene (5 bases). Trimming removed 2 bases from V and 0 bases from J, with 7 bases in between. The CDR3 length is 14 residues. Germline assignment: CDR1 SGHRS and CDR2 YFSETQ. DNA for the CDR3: TGCGCCAGCAGCTTCGACAGAAGCACAGATACGCAGTATTTT. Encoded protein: CASSFDRSTDTQYF.

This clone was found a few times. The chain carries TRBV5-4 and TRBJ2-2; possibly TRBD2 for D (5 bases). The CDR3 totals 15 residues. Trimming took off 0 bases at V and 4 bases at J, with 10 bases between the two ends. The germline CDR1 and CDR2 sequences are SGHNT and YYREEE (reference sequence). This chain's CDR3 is CASSLGGLGTGELFF. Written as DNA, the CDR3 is TGTGCCAGCAGCTTGGGAGGGCTCGGCACCGGGGAGCTGTTTTTT.